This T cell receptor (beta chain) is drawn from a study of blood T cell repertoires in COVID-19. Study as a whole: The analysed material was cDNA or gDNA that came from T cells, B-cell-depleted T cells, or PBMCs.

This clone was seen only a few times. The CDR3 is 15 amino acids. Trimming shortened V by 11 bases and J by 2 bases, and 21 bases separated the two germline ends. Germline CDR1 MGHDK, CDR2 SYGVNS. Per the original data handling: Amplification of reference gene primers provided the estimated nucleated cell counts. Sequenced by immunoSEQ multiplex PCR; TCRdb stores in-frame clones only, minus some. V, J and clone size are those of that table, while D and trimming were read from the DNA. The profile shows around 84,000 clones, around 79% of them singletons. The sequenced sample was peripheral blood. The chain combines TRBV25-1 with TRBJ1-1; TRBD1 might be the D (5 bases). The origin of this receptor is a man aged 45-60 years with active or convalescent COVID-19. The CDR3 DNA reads TGTGCCCCAGCATGGGGCCGCGTCCGCAACACTGAAGCTTTCTTT. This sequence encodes CAPAWGRVRNTEAFF.